These T cell receptor beta chains were read from a single sample in a study of T cell repertoires in cytomegalovirus infection. No cognate antigen is known for these TCRs. TCRdb reprocessed the reads via MiXCR and lists one record per CDR3 protein. This sample yields hundreds of thousands of distinct CDR3 sequences, of which about 30% are seen a single time; roughly 18% belongs to the top ten. Sequences were derived from cultured PBMCs, sampled from culture after CMV antigen stimulation. The receptors shown here come from a human donor in good health (CMV status not recorded). Some clones in this sample may be carry-over from other donors' samples. Each CDR3 is given with its conserved first and last residue. A D gene is named only where the DNA matches it firmly. The listing skips clone size in some rows; elsewhere it reads once, few, many or a size class.

v_gene	abundance	j_gene	d_gene	CDR3aa	CDR3nt
TRBV11-2	.	TRBJ2-4	TRBD1	CASSLRPLDRGENIQYF	TGTGCCAGCAGCTTACGCCCCCTGGACAGGGGAGAAAACATTCAGTACTTC
TRBV28	.	TRBJ1-2	TRBD1	CASSGQGIHGYTF	TGTGCCAGCAGCGGACAGGGGATTCATGGCTACACCTTC
TRBV20-1	.	TRBJ2-3	.	CSALPAASSTDTQYF	TGCAGTGCTCTCCCAGCTGCTAGCAGCACAGATACGCAGTATTTT
TRBV29-1	.	TRBJ2-3	TRBD2	CSVVPSGGITDTQYF	TGCAGCGTTGTTCCTAGCGGGGGGATCACAGATACGCAGTATTTT
TRBV7-2	few	TRBJ2-4	.	CASSFGGIAKNIQYF	TGTGCCAGCAGCTTTGGAGGGATCGCCAAAAACATTCAGTACTTC
TRBV7-8	many	TRBJ2-1	.	CASSSGLPPNNEQFF	TGTGCCAGCAGCTCCGGACTTCCCCCAAACAATGAGCAGTTCTTC
TRBV25-1	.	TRBJ2-1	TRBD2	CASSNNLGTSAYNEQFF	TGTGCCAGCAGTAACAACCTGGGGACTAGCGCGTACAATGAGCAGTTCTTC
TRBV10-3	.	TRBJ1-4	.	CAISEGRTNEKLFF	TGTGCCATCAGTGAAGGACGGACGAATGAAAAACTGTTTTTT
TRBV11-2	few	TRBJ2-7	TRBD2	CASSFPGLAVYEQYF	TGTGCCAGCAGCTTTCCCGGACTAGCAGTCTACGAGCAGTACTTC
TRBV7-4	.	TRBJ2-7	.	CASSPEGEYEPYF	TGTGCCAGCAGTCCCGAGGGGGAGTACGAGCCGTACTTC
TRBV20-1	once	TRBJ1-2	.	CSAPQGPNYGYTF	TGCAGTGCTCCCCAGGGTCCAAACTATGGCTACACCTTC
TRBV7-2	many	TRBJ2-3	.	CASSLIGGVTDTQYF	TGTGCCAGCAGCTTGATCGGCGGGGTCACAGATACGCAGTATTTT
TRBV14	.	TRBJ1-1	.	CASSPKTMGPGRDTEAFF	TGTGCCAGCAGCCCCAAGACCATGGGGCCAGGACGGGACACTGAAGCTTTCTTT
TRBV7-2	many	TRBJ2-3	.	CASSLDKPF	TGTGCCAGCAGCTTAGATAAACCGTTT
TRBV20-1	few	TRBJ1-5	.	CSASTDSDQPQHF	TGCAGTGCTTCGACAGACTCCGATCAGCCCCAGCATTTT
TRBV28	.	TRBJ2-6	.	CASSLEPLGREANVLTF	TGTGCCAGCAGTCTAGAGCCTCTGGGGCGGGAGGCCAACGTCCTGACTTTC
TRBV4-3	.	TRBJ2-7	TRBD1	CASSRRRTGLYEQYF	TGCGCCAGCAGCCGGCGACGGACAGGTCTTTACGAGCAGTACTTC
TRBV6-2/TRBV6-3	few	TRBJ2-3	.	CASSPQGGSTDTQYF	TGTGCCAGCAGTCCTCAAGGCGGCAGCACAGATACGCAGTATTTT
TRBV2	.	TRBJ1-1	TRBD1	CASSEQGADTEAFF	TGTGCCAGCAGTGAACAGGGGGCGGACACTGAAGCTTTCTTT
TRBV7-9	few	TRBJ1-1	.	CASSLQGSGNTEAFF	TGTGCCAGCAGCCTCCAGGGGTCAGGGAACACTGAAGCTTTCTTT
TRBV7-6	few	TRBJ1-1	.	CASRIPPRTEAFF	TGTGCCAGCAGGATCCCCCCGCGCACTGAAGCTTTCTTT
TRBV7-9	.	TRBJ2-7	.	CDTKETSSDEQYF	TGTGACACCAAAGAGACTAGTTCCGACGAGCAGTACTTC
TRBV7-8	many	TRBJ2-7	.	CASSSWRVPSYEQYF	TGTGCCAGCAGCTCTTGGCGGGTCCCCTCCTACGAGCAGTACTTC
TRBV7-2	many	TRBJ2-3	.	CASSSTTDTQYF	TGTGCCAGCAGCTCGACCACAGATACGCAGTATTTT